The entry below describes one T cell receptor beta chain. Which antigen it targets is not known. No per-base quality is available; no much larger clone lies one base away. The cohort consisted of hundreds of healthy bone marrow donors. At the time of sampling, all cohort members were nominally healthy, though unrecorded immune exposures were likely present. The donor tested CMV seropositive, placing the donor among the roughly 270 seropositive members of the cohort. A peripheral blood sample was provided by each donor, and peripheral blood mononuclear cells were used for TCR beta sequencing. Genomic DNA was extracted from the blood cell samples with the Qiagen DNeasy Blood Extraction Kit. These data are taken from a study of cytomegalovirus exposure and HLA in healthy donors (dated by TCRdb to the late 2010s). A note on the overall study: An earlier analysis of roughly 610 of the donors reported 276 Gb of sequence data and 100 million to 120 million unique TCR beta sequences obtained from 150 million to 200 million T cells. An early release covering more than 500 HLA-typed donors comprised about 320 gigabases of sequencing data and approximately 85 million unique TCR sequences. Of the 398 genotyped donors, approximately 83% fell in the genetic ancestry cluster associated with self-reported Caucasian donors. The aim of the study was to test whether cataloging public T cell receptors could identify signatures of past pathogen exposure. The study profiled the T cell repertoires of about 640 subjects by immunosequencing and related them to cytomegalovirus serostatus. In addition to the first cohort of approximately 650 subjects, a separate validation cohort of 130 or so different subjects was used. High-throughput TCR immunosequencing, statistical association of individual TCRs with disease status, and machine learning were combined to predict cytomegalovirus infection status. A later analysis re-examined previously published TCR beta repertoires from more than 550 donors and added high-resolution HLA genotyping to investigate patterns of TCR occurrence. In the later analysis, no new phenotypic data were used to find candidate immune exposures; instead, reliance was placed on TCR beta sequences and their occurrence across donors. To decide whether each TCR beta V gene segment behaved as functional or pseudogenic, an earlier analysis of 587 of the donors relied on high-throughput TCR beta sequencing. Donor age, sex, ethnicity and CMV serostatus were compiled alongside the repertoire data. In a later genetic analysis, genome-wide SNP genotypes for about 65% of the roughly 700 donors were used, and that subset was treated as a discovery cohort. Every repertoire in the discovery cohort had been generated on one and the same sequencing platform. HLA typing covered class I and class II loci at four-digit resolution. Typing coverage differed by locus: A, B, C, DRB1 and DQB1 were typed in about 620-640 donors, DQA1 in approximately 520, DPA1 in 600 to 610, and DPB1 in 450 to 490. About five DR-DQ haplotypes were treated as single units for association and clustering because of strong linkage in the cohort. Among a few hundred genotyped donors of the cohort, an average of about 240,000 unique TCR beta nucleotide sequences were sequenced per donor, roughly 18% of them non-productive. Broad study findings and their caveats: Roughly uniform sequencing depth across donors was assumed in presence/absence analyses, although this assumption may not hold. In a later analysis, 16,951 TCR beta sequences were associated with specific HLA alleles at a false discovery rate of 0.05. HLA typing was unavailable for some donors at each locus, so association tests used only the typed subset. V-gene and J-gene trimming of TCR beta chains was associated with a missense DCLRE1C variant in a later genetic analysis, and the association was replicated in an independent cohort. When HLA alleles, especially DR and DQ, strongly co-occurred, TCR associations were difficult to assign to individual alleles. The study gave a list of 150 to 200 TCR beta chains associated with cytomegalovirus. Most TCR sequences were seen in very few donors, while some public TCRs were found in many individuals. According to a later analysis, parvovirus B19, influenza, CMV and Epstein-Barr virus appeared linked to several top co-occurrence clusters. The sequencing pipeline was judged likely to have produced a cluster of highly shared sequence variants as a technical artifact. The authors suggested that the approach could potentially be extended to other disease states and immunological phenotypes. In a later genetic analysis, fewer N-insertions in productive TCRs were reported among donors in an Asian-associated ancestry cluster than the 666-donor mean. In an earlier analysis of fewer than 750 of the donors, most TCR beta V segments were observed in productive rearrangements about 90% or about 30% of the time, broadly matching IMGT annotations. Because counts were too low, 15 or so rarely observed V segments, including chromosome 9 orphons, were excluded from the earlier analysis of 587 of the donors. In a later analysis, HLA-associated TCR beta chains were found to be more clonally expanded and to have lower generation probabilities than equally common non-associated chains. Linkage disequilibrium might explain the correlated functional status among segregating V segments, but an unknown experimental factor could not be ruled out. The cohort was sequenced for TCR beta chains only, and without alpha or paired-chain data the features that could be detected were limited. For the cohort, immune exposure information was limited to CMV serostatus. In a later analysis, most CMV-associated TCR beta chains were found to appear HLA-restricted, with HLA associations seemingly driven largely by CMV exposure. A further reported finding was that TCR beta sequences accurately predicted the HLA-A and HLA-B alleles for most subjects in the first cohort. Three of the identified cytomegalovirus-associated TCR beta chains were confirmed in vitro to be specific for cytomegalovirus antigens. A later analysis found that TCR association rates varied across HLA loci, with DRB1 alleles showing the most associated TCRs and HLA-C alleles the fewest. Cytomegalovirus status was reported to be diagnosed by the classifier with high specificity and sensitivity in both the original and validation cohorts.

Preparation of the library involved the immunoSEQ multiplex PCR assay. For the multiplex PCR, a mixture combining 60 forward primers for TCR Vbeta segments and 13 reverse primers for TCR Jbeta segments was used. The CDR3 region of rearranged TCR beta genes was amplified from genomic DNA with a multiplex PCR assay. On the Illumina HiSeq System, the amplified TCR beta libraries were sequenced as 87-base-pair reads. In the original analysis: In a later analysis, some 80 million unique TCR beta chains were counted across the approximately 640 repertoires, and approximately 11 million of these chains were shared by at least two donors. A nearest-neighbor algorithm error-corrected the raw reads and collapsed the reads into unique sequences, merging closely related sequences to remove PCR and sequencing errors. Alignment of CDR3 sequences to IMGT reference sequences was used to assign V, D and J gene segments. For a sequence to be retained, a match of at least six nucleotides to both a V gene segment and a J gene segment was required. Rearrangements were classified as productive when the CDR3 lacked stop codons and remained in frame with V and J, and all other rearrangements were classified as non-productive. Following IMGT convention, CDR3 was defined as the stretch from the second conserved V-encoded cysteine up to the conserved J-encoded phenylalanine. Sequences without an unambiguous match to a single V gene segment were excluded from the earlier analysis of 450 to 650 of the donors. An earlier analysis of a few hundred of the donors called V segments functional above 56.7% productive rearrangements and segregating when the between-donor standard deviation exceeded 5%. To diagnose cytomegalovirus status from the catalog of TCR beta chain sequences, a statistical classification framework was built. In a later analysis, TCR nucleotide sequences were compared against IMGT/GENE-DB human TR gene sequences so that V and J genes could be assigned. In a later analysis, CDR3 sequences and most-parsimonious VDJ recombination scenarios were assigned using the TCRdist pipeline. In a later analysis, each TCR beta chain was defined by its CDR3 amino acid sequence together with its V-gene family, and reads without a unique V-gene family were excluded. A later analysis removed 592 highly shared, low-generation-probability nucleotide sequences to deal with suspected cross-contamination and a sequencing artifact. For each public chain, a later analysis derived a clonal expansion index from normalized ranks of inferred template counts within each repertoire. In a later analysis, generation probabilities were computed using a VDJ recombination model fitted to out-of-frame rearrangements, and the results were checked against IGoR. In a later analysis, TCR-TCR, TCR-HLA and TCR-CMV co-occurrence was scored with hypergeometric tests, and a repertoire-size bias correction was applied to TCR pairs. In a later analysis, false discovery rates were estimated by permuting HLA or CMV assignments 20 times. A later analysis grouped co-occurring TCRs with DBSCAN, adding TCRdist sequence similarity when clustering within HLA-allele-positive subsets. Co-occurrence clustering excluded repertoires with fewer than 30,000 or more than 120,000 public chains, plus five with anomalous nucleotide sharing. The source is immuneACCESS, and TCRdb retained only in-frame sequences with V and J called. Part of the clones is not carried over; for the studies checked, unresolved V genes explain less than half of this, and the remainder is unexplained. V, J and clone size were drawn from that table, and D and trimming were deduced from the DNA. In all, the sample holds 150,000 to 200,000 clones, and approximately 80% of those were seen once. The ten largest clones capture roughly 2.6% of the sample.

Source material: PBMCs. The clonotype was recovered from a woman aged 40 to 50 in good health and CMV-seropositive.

The DNA sequence reads TGTGCCAGCAGCCAAGGTGATCGATGGACTACCTCTGGGGCCAACGTCCTGACTTTC. Translated, this is CASSQGDRWTTSGANVLTF. The chain joins TRBV14 to TRBJ2-6; TRBD2 is a weak D gene call, 6 bases matching. Between the V and J ends, shortened by 1 base and 0 bases respectively, the junction contains 16 bases. Per the germline V gene, SGHDN is the CDR1 and FVKESK is the CDR2. The CDR3 measures 19 amino acids from cysteine to phenylalanine. CDR3 DNA is the only sequence kept; it has 57 bases, read in frame from the first base.